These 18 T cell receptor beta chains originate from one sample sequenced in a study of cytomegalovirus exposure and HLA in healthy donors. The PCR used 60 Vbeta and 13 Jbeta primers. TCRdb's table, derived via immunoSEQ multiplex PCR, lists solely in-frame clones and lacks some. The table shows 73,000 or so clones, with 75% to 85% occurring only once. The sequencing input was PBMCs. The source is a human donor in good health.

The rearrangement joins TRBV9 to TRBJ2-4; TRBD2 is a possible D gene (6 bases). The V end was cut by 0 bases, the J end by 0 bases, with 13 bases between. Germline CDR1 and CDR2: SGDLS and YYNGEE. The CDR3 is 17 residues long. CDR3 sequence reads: CASSVADSGLAKNIQYF. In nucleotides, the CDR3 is TGTGCCAGCAGCGTAGCGGATAGCGGACTAGCCAAAAACATTCAGTACTTC.

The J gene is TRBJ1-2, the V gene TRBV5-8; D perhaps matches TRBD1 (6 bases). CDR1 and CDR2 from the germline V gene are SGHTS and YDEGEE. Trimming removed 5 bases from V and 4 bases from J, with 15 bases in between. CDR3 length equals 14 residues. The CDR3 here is CASRPAGGAYGYTF. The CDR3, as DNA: TGTGCCAGCAGACCTGCGGGGGGGGCCTATGGCTACACCTTC.

CDR3: CASSWIAASGRDTQYF. The CDR3 DNA reads as TGCGCCAGCAGCTGGATCGCGGCTAGCGGTCGGGATACGCAGTATTTT. J is TRBJ2-3 and V is TRBV5-1, with 7 bases that match TRBD2. This CDR3 region has 16 residues. CDR1 is SGHRS and CDR2 is YFSETQ in the germline V gene. V lost 3 bases, J lost 6 bases, and 13 bases stayed unmatched.

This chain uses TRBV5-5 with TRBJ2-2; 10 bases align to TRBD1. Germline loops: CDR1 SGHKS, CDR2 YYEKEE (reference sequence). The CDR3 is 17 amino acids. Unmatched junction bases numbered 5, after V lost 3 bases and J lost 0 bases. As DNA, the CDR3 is TGTGCCAGCAGCTGGGGGGACAGGGGCCCGAACACCGGGGAGCTGTTTTTT. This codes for CASSWGDRGPNTGELFF.

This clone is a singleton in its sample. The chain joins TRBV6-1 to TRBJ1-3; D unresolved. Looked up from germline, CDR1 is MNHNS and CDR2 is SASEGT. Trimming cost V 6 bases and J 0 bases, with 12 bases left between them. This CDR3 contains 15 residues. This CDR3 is CASSHFTISGNTIYF. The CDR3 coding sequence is TGTGCCAGCAGCCACTTTACCATCTCTGGAAACACCATATATTTT.

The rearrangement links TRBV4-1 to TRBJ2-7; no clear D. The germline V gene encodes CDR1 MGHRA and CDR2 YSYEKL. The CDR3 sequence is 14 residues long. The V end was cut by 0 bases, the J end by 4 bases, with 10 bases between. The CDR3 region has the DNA TGCGCCAGCAGCCAAGATGGAGTTCTATACGAGCAGTACTTC. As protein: CASSQDGVLYEQYF.

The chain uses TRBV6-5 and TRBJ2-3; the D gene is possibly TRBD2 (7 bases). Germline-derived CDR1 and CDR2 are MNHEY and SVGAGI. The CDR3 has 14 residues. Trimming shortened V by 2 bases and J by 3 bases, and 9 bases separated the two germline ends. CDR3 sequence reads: CASSYRGGTDTQYF. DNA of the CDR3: TGTGCCAGCAGTTACAGGGGGGGGACAGATACGCAGTATTTT.

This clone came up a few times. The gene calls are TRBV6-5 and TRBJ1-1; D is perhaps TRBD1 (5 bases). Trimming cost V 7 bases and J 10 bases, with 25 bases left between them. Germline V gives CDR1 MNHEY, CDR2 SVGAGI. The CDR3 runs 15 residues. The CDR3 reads CASILSAGRTFLAFF. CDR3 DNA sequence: TGTGCCAGCATCTTATCCGCGGGACGGACCTTTCTAGCTTTCTTT.

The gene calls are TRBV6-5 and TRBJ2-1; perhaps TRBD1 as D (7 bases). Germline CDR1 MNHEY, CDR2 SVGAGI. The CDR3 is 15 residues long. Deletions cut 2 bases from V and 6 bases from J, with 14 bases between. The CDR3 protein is CASSYGGTDLNEQFF. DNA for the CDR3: TGTGCCAGCAGTTACGGGGGGACAGATCTCAATGAGCAGTTCTTC.

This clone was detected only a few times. The CDR3 coding sequence is TGTGCCAGCAGCCAACCCCGGGGAATCGGCTACACCTTC. It specifies CASSQPRGIGYTF. This rearrangement joins TRBV5-6 to TRBJ1-2; no reliable D call. This CDR3 is 13 amino acids long. The germline V gene has CDR1 SGHDT and CDR2 YYEEEE. Trimming left V 4 bases short and J 8 bases short, with 15 bases between.

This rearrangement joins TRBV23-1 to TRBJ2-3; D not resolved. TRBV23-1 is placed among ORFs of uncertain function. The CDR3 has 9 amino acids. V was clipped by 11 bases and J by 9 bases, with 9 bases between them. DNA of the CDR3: TGCGCCCCCGAGAGGACGCAGTATTTT. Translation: CAPERTQYF.

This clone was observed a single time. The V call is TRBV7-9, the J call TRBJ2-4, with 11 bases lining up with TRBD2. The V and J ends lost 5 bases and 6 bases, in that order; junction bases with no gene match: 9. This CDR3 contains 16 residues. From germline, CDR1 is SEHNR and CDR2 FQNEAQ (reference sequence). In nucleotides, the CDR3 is TGTGCCAGCAGCCCCGATAGCGGGGGGGAGGGAAACATTCAGTACTTC. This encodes CASSPDSGGEGNIQYF.

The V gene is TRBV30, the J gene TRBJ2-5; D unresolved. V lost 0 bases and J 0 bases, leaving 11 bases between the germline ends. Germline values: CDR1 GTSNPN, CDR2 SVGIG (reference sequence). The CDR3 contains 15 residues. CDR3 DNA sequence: TGTGCCTGGAGTGTACTGGTATCCCACCAAGAGACCCAGTACTTC. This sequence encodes CAWSVLVSHQETQYF.

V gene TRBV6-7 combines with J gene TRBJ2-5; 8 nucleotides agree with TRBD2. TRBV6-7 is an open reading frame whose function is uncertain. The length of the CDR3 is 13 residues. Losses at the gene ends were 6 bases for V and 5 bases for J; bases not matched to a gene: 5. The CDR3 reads CASRPRGEETQYF. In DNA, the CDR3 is TGTGCCAGCAGGCCGCGGGGGGAGGAGACCCAGTACTTC.

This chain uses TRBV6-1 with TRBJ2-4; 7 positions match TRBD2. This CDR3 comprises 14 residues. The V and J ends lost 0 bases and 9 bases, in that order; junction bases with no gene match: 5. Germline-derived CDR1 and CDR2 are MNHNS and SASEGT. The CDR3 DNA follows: TGTGCCAGCAGTGAAGCTCTGGGGGGGGGCATTCAGTACTTC. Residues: CASSEALGGGIQYF.

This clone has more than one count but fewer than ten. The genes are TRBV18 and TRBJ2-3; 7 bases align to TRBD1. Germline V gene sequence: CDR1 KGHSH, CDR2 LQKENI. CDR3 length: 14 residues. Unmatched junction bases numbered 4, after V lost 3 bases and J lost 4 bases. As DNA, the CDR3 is TGTGCCAGCTCACCCTCGACAGGGCCAGATACGCAGTATTTT. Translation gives CASSPSTGPDTQYF. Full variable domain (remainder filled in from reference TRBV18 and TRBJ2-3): NAGVMQNPRHLVRRRGQEARLRCSPMKGHSHVYWYRQLPEEGLKFMVYLQKENIIDESGMPKERFSAEFPKEGPSILRIQQVVRGDSAAYFCASSPSTGPDTQYFGPGTRLTVL.

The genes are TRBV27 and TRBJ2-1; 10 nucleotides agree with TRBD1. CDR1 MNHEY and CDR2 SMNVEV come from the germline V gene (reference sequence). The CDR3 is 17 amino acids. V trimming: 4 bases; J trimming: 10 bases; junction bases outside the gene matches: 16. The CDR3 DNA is TGTGCCAGCAGTTCCGCCACGGACAGGGGGACCCTGGGGGAGCAGTTCTTC. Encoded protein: CASSSATDRGTLGEQFF.

The CDR3 spells CASSLSGGWQPQHF. The CDR3 DNA reads TGCGCCAGCAGCTTGTCGGGGGGCTGGCAGCCCCAGCATTTT. This chain links TRBV5-1 with TRBJ1-5, with D maybe TRBD1 (6 bases). V was pared by 1 base and J by 7 bases, with 12 bases between. The CDR3 runs 14 residues. Germline-derived CDR1 and CDR2 are SGHRS and YFSETQ.